Listed here are 5 T cell receptor beta chains from one sample, sequenced in a study of regulatory T cells in long-lasting Graves disease. The time point here: newly diagnosed GD, antithyroid drugs for less than 3 months. The TCR library was made from RNA that had been extracted from PBMCs in TRIzol. TCR beta libraries were built with iRepertoire HTBI primers and Arm-PCR of CDR3 regions. From the multiplex PCR reads, TCRdb called clonotypes with MiXCR, one entry per CDR3 protein. This sample yields over 350,000 distinct CDR3 sequences, of which 15% are seen a single time; 7.8% belongs to the top ten. These data are also associated with another study on T cells in Graves' hyperthyroidism and ophthalmopathy.

The material was peripheral blood mononuclear cells (PBMCs), obtained at new diagnosis, from a patient treated with antithyroid drugs. These receptors all come from a woman between 35 and 50 years old with Graves disease.

This clonotype occurred a few times. The gene calls are TRBV30 and TRBJ2-1; the D gene is possibly TRBD1 (6 bases). The CDR3 runs 14 residues. Trimming left V 0 bases short and J 6 bases short, with 12 bases between. Germline V gene sequence: CDR1 GTSNPN, CDR2 SVGIG (reference sequence). The CDR3 loop reads CAWSVLGRGNEQFF. Here the CDR3 DNA reads TGTGCCTGGAGTGTACTAGGCAGGGGCAATGAGCAGTTCTTC.

The gene calls are TRBV20-1 and TRBJ2-6, with 8 bases lining up with TRBD2. Germline loops: CDR1 DFQATT, CDR2 SNEGSKA (reference sequence). The V gene end was trimmed by 3 bases and the J gene end by 2 bases; junction bases not matched to a gene: 3. The CDR3 consists of 15 residues. The chain's CDR3 is CSASGRAAGANVLTF. Written as DNA, the CDR3 is TGCAGTGCTAGCGGGAGGGCCGCTGGGGCCAACGTCCTGACTTTC.

This clonotype showed up many times. The chain is built from TRBV5-4 and TRBJ1-6; D may be TRBD1 (6 bases). V lost 0 bases and J 6 bases, leaving 7 bases between the germline ends. CDR1 is SGHNT and CDR2 is YYREEE in the germline V gene (reference sequence). The CDR3 runs to 14 residues. The chain's CDR3 is CASSLGTANSPLHF. The CDR3 region has the DNA TGTGCCAGCAGCTTGGGGACAGCTAATTCACCCCTCCACTTT.

The sample holds many counts of this clonotype. The chain has TRBV28 and TRBJ2-1; TRBD2 agrees at 11 bases. The ends lost 5 bases at V and 6 bases at J; junction bases unmatched: 3. CDR3 length: 14 residues. Germline CDR1 reads MDHEN; CDR2 reads SYDVKM. The CDR3, as DNA: TGTGCCAGCAGTGGGACTAGCGGTATCAATGAGCAGTTCTTC. Protein sequence: CASSGTSGINEQFF.

This clonotype was seen a handful of times. J is TRBJ2-2 and V is TRBV30; D not certain. From germline, CDR1 is GTSNPN and CDR2 SVGIG (reference sequence). This CDR3 has 10 amino acids. V was shortened by 5 bases and J by 7 bases, with 5 bases between the two germline ends. CDR3 sequence: CAWLGGELFF. The CDR3 coding sequence is TGTGCCTGGCTCGGCGGGGAGCTGTTTTTT.